The source of this T cell receptor beta chain is a study of Graves' ophthalmopathy and Graves' hyperthyroidism. Germline CDR1 is DFQATT and CDR2 is SNEGSKA (reference sequence). The CDR3 sequence is 15 residues long. The junction had 10 bases not matched to a gene; V was cut back by 1 base and J by 6 bases. TCR beta CDR3 regions were amplified from RNA transcripts. RT-PCR with HTBI primers came first, then second-round multiplex PCR. Via MiXCR, TCRdb re-called the multiplex PCR reads, giving one row per CDR3 protein. This table has hundreds of thousands of distinct CDR3 sequences, roughly 41% appearing once. This clonotype has a handful of counts. What it recognizes is unknown. General study findings and limits: In blood appeared most of the expanded thyroid clonotypes whose frequency exceeded 0.001.

What was sequenced was peripheral blood. This receptor was obtained from an adult man with Graves' ophthalmopathy. The V gene is TRBV20-1, the J gene TRBJ2-7; 9 positions match TRBD1. This CDR3 is CSARVLGTGMGEQYF. The CDR3 DNA is TGCAGTGCTAGAGTACTCGGGACAGGGATGGGCGAGCAGTACTTC.